These 28 T cell receptor beta chains were sequenced from one sample in a study of control samples from healthy donors and cancer patients. The method was immunoSEQ multiplex PCR; TCRdb's version includes in-frame clones alone and lacks a portion of them. This sample carries 150,000 to 160,000 clones, about 94% of them seen once, and the ten largest clones take 2% to 2.5%. Specimen: blood. These receptors came from a man in his forties or fifties in good health.

The rearrangement links TRBV28 to TRBJ1-6; the D gene is possibly TRBD1 (5 bases). This CDR3 is built from 16 residues. Per the germline V gene, CDR1 is MDHEN and CDR2 is SYDVKM. V lost 2 bases and J lost 4, with 12 bases in between. This CDR3 reads CASSLQGPGYNSPLHF. The DNA of the CDR3 is TGTGCCAGCAGTTTACAGGGCCCAGGGTATAATTCACCCCTCCACTTT.

The sample holds one count of this clone. The V and J genes are TRBV7-8 and TRBJ2-5, with 12 bases lining up with TRBD2. Trimming cost V 1 base and J 5 bases; bases outside gene matches: 8. The CDR3 consists of 17 residues. CDR1 and CDR2 (germline): SGHVS, FQNEAQ. The CDR3 is CASSLESRTSGAETQYF. In DNA, the CDR3 is TGTGCCAGCAGCTTAGAGTCGAGGACTAGCGGGGCCGAGACCCAGTACTTC.

The V and J genes are TRBV30 and TRBJ2-5; D is possibly TRBD2 (6 bases). The CDR3 is 14 amino acids. The ends were cut back, 0 bases at V and 0 bases at J, with 8 bases in the middle. Germline CDR1 is GTSNPN and CDR2 is SVGIG (reference sequence). CDR3 sequence: CAWSVRGNQETQYF. The CDR3 DNA follows: TGTGCCTGGAGTGTACGGGGGAACCAAGAGACCCAGTACTTC.

The chain joins TRBV3-1 (or the pseudogene TRBV3-2) to TRBJ1-1, with unresolved D. Germline V gene data show CDR1 as LGHDT and CDR2 as YNNKEL (reference sequence). Trimming took off 4 bases at V and 4 bases at J, with 16 bases between the two ends. The CDR3 loop spans 15 amino acids. The CDR3 protein is CASSPPPGLGTEAFF. CDR3 coding DNA: TGTGCCAGCAGCCCTCCACCCGGGCTAGGCACTGAAGCTTTCTTT.

The chain carries TRBV5-4 and TRBJ2-5; a weak D match, TRBD2 (6 bases). V shed 2 bases and J shed 5 bases, with 16 bases lying between them. The germline V gene encodes CDR1 SGHNT and CDR2 YYREEE (reference sequence). The CDR3 is 15 residues long. The CDR3 DNA is TGTGCCAGCAGCTTCGGGACTCCCCCGGGGGAGACCCAGTACTTC. Protein product: CASSFGTPPGETQYF.

The CDR3 DNA is TGTGCCAGCTCACAGGGTTCTCCTTCCTACGAGCAGTACTTC. This gives the protein CASSQGSPSYEQYF. This chain connects TRBV18 to TRBJ2-7; D gene uncertain. The CDR3 has 14 amino acids. V lost 4 bases, J lost 1 base, and 11 bases lay in between. The germline CDR1 and CDR2 sequences are KGHSH and LQKENI.

The chain employs TRBV30 and TRBJ2-7; maybe TRBD1 (6 bases). V was clipped by 0 bases and J by 5 bases, with 8 bases between them. Germline V gene lookup returns CDR1 GTSNPN and CDR2 SVGIG (reference sequence). This CDR3 spans 12 amino acids. The CDR3 loop is CAWSVGGNEQYF. In nucleotides, the CDR3 is TGTGCCTGGAGTGTAGGGGGAAACGAGCAGTACTTC.

V and J are TRBV6-1 and TRBJ2-7, with D maybe TRBD1 (6 bases). Germline-derived CDR1 and CDR2 are MNHNS and SASEGT. The CDR3 sequence is 14 residues long. The V gene lost 3 bases and the J gene lost 2 bases, with 11 bases spanning the gap. This CDR3 is CASSESPGAYEQYF. The CDR3 DNA follows: TGTGCCAGCAGTGAGAGTCCAGGGGCCTACGAGCAGTACTTC.

The J gene is TRBJ1-2, the V gene TRBV6-5; D call uncertain. V was trimmed by 6 bases and J by 6 bases, leaving 5 bases between them. Germline V gives CDR1 MNHEY, CDR2 SVGAGI. The CDR3 contains 10 residues. CDR3 amino acids: CASRVHGYTF. In nucleotides, the CDR3 is TGTGCCAGCAGAGTCCATGGCTACACCTTC.

The V call is TRBV19, the J call TRBJ2-2; D possibly uses TRBD1 or TRBD2 (5 bases each). Germline CDR1 is LNHDA and CDR2 is SQIVND (reference sequence). Trimming stripped 5 bases from V and 1 base from J, with 14 bases between. The CDR3 is made up of 16 amino acids. The CDR3 is CASSLLGQLNTGELFF. CDR3 DNA: TGTGCCAGTAGTTTACTAGGACAACTGAACACCGGGGAGCTGTTTTTT.

This chain connects TRBV2 to TRBJ1-6; 9 bases map to TRBD1. The CDR3 runs 16 residues. J was trimmed by 8 bases and V by 6 bases; bases with no gene match: 11. Germline-derived CDR1 and CDR2 are SNHLY and FYNNEI. This chain's CDR3 is CASRASSGQGHSPLHF. In DNA form, the CDR3 reads TGTGCCAGCAGGGCTAGTTCGGGACAGGGTCATTCACCCCTCCACTTT.

J is TRBJ2-3 and V is TRBV5-1; 8 bases line up with TRBD1. CDR1 and CDR2 from the germline V gene are SGHRS and YFSETQ. The J segment lost 6 bases and the V segment lost 4 bases, leaving 10 bases of the junction unmatched. The CDR3 spans 15 residues. CDR3 coding DNA: TGCGCCAGCAGCCCGACAGGGGATTCCTCGGATACGCAGTATTTT. The encoded protein is CASSPTGDSSDTQYF.

The rearrangement joins TRBV7-9 to TRBJ2-7; perhaps TRBD1 as D (6 bases). The CDR3 totals 15 residues. V lost 6 bases to trimming and J lost 1 base, with 16 bases between them. CDR1 is SEHNR and CDR2 is FQNEAQ in the germline V gene (reference sequence). CDR3 amino acids: CASRSLRDKSYEQYF. For the CDR3, the DNA is TGTGCCAGCAGATCCCTCCGGGACAAATCCTACGAGCAGTACTTC.

The chain has TRBV4-2 and TRBJ1-6; D not resolved. The CDR3 has 14 amino acids. CDR1 is LGHNA and CDR2 is YNFKEQ in the germline V gene. V was pared by 3 bases and J by 9 bases, with 12 bases between. CDR3 DNA: TGTGCCAGCAGCCAGACCCTTGTGGGTTCACCCCTCCACTTT. Amino acid sequence: CASSQTLVGSPLHF.

V and J are TRBV9 and TRBJ2-1; D uncertain. The CDR3 is 16 residues long. V dropped 0 bases and J dropped 0 bases, with 10 bases sitting between them. The V gene's germline CDR1 is SGDLS and CDR2 YYNGEE. In nucleotides, the CDR3 is TGTGCCAGCAGCGTAGAGGTCCATTCCTCCTACAATGAGCAGTTCTTC. It translates to CASSVEVHSSYNEQFF.

V and J are TRBV6-6 and TRBJ1-1, with 9 bases aligning to TRBD1. There are 15 residues in the CDR3. V shed 5 bases and J 0 bases; nucleotides not matched to a gene: 4. Germline V CDR1 and CDR2: MNHNY, SVGAGI (reference sequence). CDR3 sequence: CASSPRDRVNTEAFF. As DNA, the CDR3 is TGTGCCAGCAGTCCCCGGGACAGGGTGAACACTGAAGCTTTCTTT.

The V call is TRBV9, the J call TRBJ2-5, with D unresolved. Germline V gene lookup returns CDR1 SGDLS and CDR2 YYNGEE. This CDR3 region has 12 residues. V gave up 0 bases and J gave up 8 bases, with 8 bases separating them. CDR3 sequence (DNA): TGTGCCAGCAGCGTAGATATGGCCACCCAGTACTTC. Its translation: CASSVDMATQYF. The full variable domain, rest sourced from reference TRBV9 and TRBJ2-5, is DSGVTQTPKHLITATGQRVTLRCSPRSGDLSVYWYQQSLDQGLQFLIQYYNGEERAKGNILERFSAQQFPDLHSELNLSSLELGDSALYFCASSVDMATQYFGPGTRLLVL.

In its sample, this clone was seen once. The CDR3 bases are TGCGCCAGCAGCTTGAGCCGTCTTTACGAGCAGTACTTC. It codes for CASSLSRLYEQYF. The J gene is TRBJ2-7, the V gene TRBV5-1, with unresolved D. Germline CDR1 is SGHRS and CDR2 is YFSETQ. V dropped 1 base and J dropped 4 bases, with 9 bases sitting between them. The CDR3 runs 13 residues.

The chain recombines TRBV28 with TRBJ2-7; D is perhaps TRBD2 (6 bases). CDR3 length: 15 amino acids. The germline V and J ends were trimmed by 3 bases and 5 bases, with 17 bases remaining between them. CDR1 is MDHEN and CDR2 is SYDVKM in the germline V gene. CDR3 bases: TGTGCCAGCAGTTTTCCGGGGGTAAGGGCGGACGAGCAGTACTTC. This gives the protein CASSFPGVRADEQYF.

The chain joins TRBV7-3 to TRBJ2-1; TRBD2 aligns across 11 bases. This CDR3 comprises 14 residues. Per the germline V gene, CDR1 is SGHTA and CDR2 is FQGTGA. J lost 9 bases, V lost 5 bases, and 6 bases had no gene match. The CDR3 here is CASSILAGESEQFF. CDR3 in DNA: TGTGCCAGCAGCATACTAGCGGGAGAGTCTGAGCAGTTCTTC.

The J gene is TRBJ2-7, the V gene TRBV9, with 8 bases that match TRBD2. V shed 0 bases, J shed 6 bases, and the junction held 14 bases outside the gene matches. The CDR3 contains 17 residues. Germline CDR1 and CDR2: SGDLS and YYNGEE. The CDR3 DNA is TGTGCCAGCAGCGTAGATCCGGGGGGGGCCCCTCTATCCGAGCAGTACTTC. Amino acid sequence: CASSVDPGGAPLSEQYF.

The J gene is TRBJ2-1, the V gene TRBV6-1, with D perhaps TRBD2 (5 bases). The germline gives CDR1 MNHNS, CDR2 SASEGT. The CDR3 runs 16 residues. V lost 3 bases to trimming and J lost 8 bases, with 20 bases between them. The CDR3 DNA is TGTGCCAGCAGTGATTTCGGGGTGACGACCTGGGATGAGCAGTTCTTC. Its protein is CASSDFGVTTWDEQFF.

This clone was seen only a few times. V gene TRBV6-5 combines with J gene TRBJ1-2, with a possible D match to TRBD1 (5 bases). The germline CDR1 and CDR2 sequences are MNHEY and SVGAGI. The CDR3 contains 13 residues. V shed 6 bases and J shed 0 bases, with 8 bases lying between them. DNA of the CDR3: TGTGCCAGCAGCCCGACAGCTAACTATGGCTACACCTTC. Translating it yields CASSPTANYGYTF.

This chain joins TRBV27 and TRBJ2-7; weak D call: TRBD2 (6 bases). The germline V and J ends were trimmed by 4 bases and 0 bases, with 10 bases remaining between them. The CDR3 has 14 residues. Germline CDR1 MNHEY, CDR2 SMNVEV (reference sequence). The CDR3 DNA follows: TGTGCCAGCAGTTCCCGGGAGCGCTCCTACGAGCAGTACTTC. Its protein is CASSSRERSYEQYF.

The rearrangement uses TRBV7-2 and TRBJ2-3, with a possible D match to TRBD2 (5 bases). Trimming cost V 4 bases and J 4 bases, with 9 bases left between them. The CDR3 spans 13 residues. CDR1 SGHTA and CDR2 FQGNSA come from the germline V gene. For the CDR3, the DNA is TGTGCCAGCAGCTCGAGGGTATCAGATACGCAGTATTTT. Translating gives CASSSRVSDTQYF.

V usage is TRBV7-9 and J usage is TRBJ2-7; TRBD2 matches 10 bases. There are 14 residues in the CDR3. Germline CDR1 reads SEHNR; CDR2 reads FQNEAQ (reference sequence). The junction had 9 bases not matched to a gene; V was cut back by 7 bases and J by 6 bases. DNA of the CDR3: TGTGCCAGCACACTTGCTAGCGGGAGTCGCGAGCAGTACTTC. Its translation: CASTLASGSREQYF.

This sequence joins TRBV5-4 and TRBJ2-7, with 9 bases matching TRBD2. The ends lost 0 bases at V and 2 bases at J; junction bases unmatched: 6. CDR1 is SGHNT, CDR2 YYREEE, per germline (reference sequence). The length of the CDR3 is 16 residues. The CDR3: CASSLEGGRATYEQYF. CDR3 nucleotide sequence: TGTGCCAGCAGCTTGGAAGGCGGGAGGGCCACCTACGAGCAGTACTTC. Variable domain in full (rest from reference TRBV5-4 and TRBJ2-7): ETGVTQSPTHLIKTRGQQVTLRCSSQSGHNTVSWYQQALGQGPQFIFQYYREEENGRGNFPPRFSGLQFPNYSSELNVNALELDDSALYLCASSLEGGRATYEQYFGPGTRLTVT.

The chain joins TRBV28 to TRBJ2-3; no reliable D call. V was clipped by 6 bases and J by 5 bases, with 3 bases between them. The CDR3 spans 10 residues. The germline gives CDR1 MDHEN, CDR2 SYDVKM. CDR3 in DNA: TGTGCCAGCAGCGTAGATACGCAGTATTTT. This encodes CASSVDTQYF. Combining the CDR3 with reference TRBV28 and TRBJ2-3 gives the whole variable domain DVKVTQSSRYLVKRTGEKVFLECVQDMDHENMFWYRQDPGLGLRLIYFSYDVKMKEKGDIPEGYSVSREKKERFSLILESASTNQTSMYLCASSVDTQYFGPGTRLTVL.